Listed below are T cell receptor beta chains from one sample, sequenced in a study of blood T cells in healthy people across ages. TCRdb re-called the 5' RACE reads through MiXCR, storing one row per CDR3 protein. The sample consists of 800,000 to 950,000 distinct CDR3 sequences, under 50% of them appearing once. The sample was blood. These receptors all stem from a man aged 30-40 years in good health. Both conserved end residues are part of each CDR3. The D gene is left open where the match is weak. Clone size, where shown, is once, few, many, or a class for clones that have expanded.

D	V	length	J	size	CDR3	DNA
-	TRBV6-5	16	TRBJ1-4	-	CASSYGSSRGSEKLFF	TGTGCCAGCAGTTACGGCTCGAGCAGGGGTAGCGAAAAACTGTTTTTT
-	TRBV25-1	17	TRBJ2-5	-	CASSEYRAGMSAETQYF	TGTGCCAGCAGTGAATATCGGGCAGGGATGTCGGCGGAGACCCAGTACTTC
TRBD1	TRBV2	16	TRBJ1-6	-	CASSTGGAPNNSPLHF	TGTGCCAGCAGTACAGGGGGCGCCCCAAATAATTCACCCCTCCACTTT
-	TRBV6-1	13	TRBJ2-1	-	CASSEVGKNEQFF	TGTGCCAGCAGTGAAGTGGGGAAAAATGAGCAGTTCTTC
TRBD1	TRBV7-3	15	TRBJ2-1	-	CASSWDRVIGNEQFF	TGTGCCAGCAGCTGGGACAGGGTGATCGGCAATGAGCAGTTCTTC
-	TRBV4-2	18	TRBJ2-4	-	CASSQDPGGRLAKNIQYF	TGTGCCAGCAGCCAAGATCCGGGCGGACGCCTAGCCAAAAACATTCAGTACTTC
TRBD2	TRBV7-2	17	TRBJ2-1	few	CASSLVGTKSSYNEQFF	TGTGCCAGCAGCTTAGTTGGGACTAAAAGCTCCTACAATGAGCAGTTCTTC
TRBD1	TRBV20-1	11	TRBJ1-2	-	CSAGQGLGYTF	TGCAGTGCTGGACAGGGGCTTGGCTACACCTTC
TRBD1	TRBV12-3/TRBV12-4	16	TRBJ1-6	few	CASSLSGQSWNSPLHF	TGTGCCAGCAGCCTGTCGGGACAGTCTTGGAATTCACCCCTCCACTTT
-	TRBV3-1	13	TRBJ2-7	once	CAGSLFQGYEQYF	TGTGCCGGCAGCCTCTTCCAAGGGTACGAGCAGTACTTC
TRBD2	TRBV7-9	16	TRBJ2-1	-	CASGGPGGLSYNEQFF	TGTGCCAGCGGGGGACCGGGGGGATTGTCCTACAATGAGCAGTTCTTC
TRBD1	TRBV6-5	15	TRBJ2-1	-	CASRLGQDPYNEQFF	TGTGCCAGCAGACTTGGACAGGACCCCTACAATGAGCAGTTCTTC
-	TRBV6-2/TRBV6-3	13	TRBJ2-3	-	CASRWTTPDTQYF	TGTGCCAGCAGGTGGACTACCCCAGATACGCAGTATTTT
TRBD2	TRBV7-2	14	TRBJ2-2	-	CASRPGLAGGELFF	TGTGCCAGCAGGCCGGGCCTAGCGGGCGGGGAGCTGTTTTTT
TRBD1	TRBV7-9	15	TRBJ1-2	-	CASSPGTGKGDGYTF	TGTGCCAGCAGCCCCGGGACAGGGAAAGGTGATGGCTACACCTTC
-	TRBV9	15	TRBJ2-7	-	CASSLGPLVSYEQYF	TGTGCCAGCAGCTTAGGGCCCCTTGTCTCCTACGAGCAGTACTTC
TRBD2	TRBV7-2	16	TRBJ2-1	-	CASSFPSGGTYNEQFF	TGTGCCAGCAGCTTCCCTAGCGGGGGGACCTACAATGAGCAGTTCTTC
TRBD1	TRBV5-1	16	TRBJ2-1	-	CASSLQGGRAFDEQFF	TGCGCCAGCAGCTTACAGGGGGGCCGCGCCTTCGATGAGCAGTTCTTC
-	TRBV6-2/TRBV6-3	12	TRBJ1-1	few	CASSYGPTEAFF	TGTGCCAGCAGTTACGGGCCCACTGAAGCTTTCTTT
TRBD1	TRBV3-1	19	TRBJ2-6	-	CASSLDPQGVRSGANVLTF	TGTGCCAGCAGCCTCGACCCGCAGGGGGTAAGGTCTGGGGCCAACGTCCTGACTTTC
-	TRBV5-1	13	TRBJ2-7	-	CVSSLDLAGEQYF	TGCGTCAGCAGCTTGGATTTGGCGGGCGAGCAGTACTTC
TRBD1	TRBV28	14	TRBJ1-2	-	CASLGRGFGYGYTF	TGTGCCAGCCTGGGCAGGGGGTTCGGCTATGGCTACACCTTC
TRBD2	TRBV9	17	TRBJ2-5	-	CASSVEASGGSQETQYF	TGTGCCAGCAGCGTAGAGGCTAGCGGGGGGTCCCAAGAGACCCAGTACTTC
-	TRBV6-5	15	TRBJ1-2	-	CASSYYVGANYGYTF	TGTGCCAGCAGTTACTACGTCGGAGCTAACTATGGCTACACCTTC
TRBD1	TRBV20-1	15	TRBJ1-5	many	CSARQDRGDYQPQHF	TGCAGTGCTAGACAGGACAGGGGGGATTATCAGCCCCAGCATTTT
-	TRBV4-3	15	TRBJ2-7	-	CASSQPEGGSSEQYF	TGCGCCAGCAGCCAACCGGAGGGCGGTTCGAGTGAGCAGTACTTC
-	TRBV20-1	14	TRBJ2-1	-	CSARVGGPGNEQFF	TGCAGTGCTAGAGTCGGGGGGCCCGGCAATGAGCAGTTCTTC
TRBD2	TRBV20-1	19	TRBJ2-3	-	CSASLGLAGHLPSTDTQYF	TGCAGTGCTTCTTTAGGACTAGCGGGACACCTACCTAGCACAGATACGCAGTATTTT
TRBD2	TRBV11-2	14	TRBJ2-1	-	CASSLPPGGNEQFF	TGTGCCAGCAGCTTACCCCCGGGGGGCAATGAGCAGTTCTTC
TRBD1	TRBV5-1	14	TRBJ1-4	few	CASCPGTGDEKLFF	TGCGCCAGCTGCCCCGGGACAGGGGATGAAAAACTGTTTTTT
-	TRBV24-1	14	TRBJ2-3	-	CATSDFQGTDTQYF	TGTGCCACCAGTGATTTCCAGGGAACAGATACGCAGTATTTT
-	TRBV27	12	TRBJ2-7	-	CASSSGQYEQYF	TGTGCCAGCAGTTCCGGACAGTACGAGCAGTACTTC
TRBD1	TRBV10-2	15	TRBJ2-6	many	CASRTGSAGANVLTF	TGCGCCAGCAGGACAGGGTCTGCTGGGGCCAACGTCCTGACTTTC
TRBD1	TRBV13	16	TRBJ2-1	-	CASSARSGTGDNEQFF	TGTGCCAGCAGCGCCAGATCCGGGACAGGGGACAATGAGCAGTTCTTC
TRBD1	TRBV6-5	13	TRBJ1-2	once	CANSGTGVDGYTF	TGTGCCAACAGTGGGACAGGGGTGGATGGCTACACCTTC
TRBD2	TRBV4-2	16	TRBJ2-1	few	CASSQEPGLEYNEQFF	TGTGCCAGCAGCCAGGAACCGGGACTAGAATACAATGAGCAGTTCTTC
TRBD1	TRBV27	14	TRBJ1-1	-	CASRTGTGSSEAFF	TGTGCCAGCAGAACCGGGACAGGGTCTAGTGAAGCTTTCTTT
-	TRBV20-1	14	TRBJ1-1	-	CSASGGRAHTEAFF	TGCAGTGCTAGTGGCGGCAGGGCTCACACTGAAGCTTTCTTT
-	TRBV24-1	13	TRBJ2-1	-	CATSDLGRDEQFF	TGTGCCACCAGTGACCTAGGACGAGACGAGCAGTTCTTC
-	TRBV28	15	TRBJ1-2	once	CASSSPLGGTYGYTF	TGTGCCAGCAGTTCGCCCTTAGGGGGGACCTATGGCTACACCTTC
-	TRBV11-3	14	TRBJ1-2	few	CASSANTGNYGYTF	TGTGCCAGCAGCGCAAATACTGGGAACTATGGCTACACCTTC
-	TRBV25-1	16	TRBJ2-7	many	CASSELSGTVAYEQYF	TGTGCCAGCAGTGAGCTATCCGGGACGGTAGCCTACGAGCAGTACTTC
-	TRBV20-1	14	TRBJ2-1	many	CSARDDKGYNEQFF	TGCAGTGCTAGAGATGACAAGGGTTACAATGAGCAGTTCTTC
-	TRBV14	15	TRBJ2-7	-	CASSQDNSASYEQYF	TGTGCCAGCAGCCAAGATAACAGCGCATCCTACGAGCAGTACTTC
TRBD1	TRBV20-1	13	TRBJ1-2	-	CSASATGDYGYTF	TGCAGTGCTAGTGCAACAGGGGACTATGGCTACACCTTC
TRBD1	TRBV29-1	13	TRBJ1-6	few	CSVGQGPNSPLHF	TGCAGCGTTGGACAGGGCCCTAATTCACCCCTCCACTTT
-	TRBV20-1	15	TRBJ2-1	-	CSARDPGARGNEQFF	TGCAGTGCTAGAGATCCGGGAGCAAGGGGCAATGAGCAGTTCTTC